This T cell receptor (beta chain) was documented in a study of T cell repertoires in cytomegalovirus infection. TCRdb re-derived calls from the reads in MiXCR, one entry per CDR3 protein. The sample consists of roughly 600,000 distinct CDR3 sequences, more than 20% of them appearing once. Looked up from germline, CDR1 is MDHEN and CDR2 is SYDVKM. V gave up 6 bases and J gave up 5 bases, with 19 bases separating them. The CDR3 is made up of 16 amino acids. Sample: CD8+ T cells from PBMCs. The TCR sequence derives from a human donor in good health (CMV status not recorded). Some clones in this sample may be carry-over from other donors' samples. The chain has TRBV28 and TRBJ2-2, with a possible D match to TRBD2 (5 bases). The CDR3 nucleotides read TGTGCCAGCAGCTCCTTCTCGGGAATGAGGACCGGGGAGCTGTTTTTT. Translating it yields CASSSFSGMRTGELFF.